Listed here are 21 T cell receptor beta chains from one sample, sequenced in a study of T cells in Graves' hyperthyroidism and ophthalmopathy. There were TCR beta CDR3 regions amplified from RNA transcripts. The HTBI primer set served for first-round RT-PCR of the TCR CDR3. In TCRdb, the multiplex PCR reads were re-called with MiXCR into one record per CDR3 protein. The sample holds roughly 360,000 distinct CDR3 sequences; roughly 14% are singletons and the top ten take 20%. The sample was blood. The receptors stem from a man aged 25 to 40 with Graves' hyperthyroidism that later progressed to Graves' ophthalmopathy.

This clonotype appeared many times. The rearrangement links TRBV27 to TRBJ2-2; possibly TRBD2 for D (6 bases). The CDR3 consists of 15 residues. Germline V gene lookup returns CDR1 MNHEY and CDR2 SMNVEV (reference sequence). The ends were cut back, 3 bases at V and 2 bases at J, with 10 bases in the middle. The CDR3 loop is CASSFGGANTGELFF. The CDR3 DNA reads as TGTGCCAGCAGTTTCGGGGGAGCAAACACCGGGGAGCTGTTTTTT.

The sample holds many counts of this clonotype. The V gene is TRBV28, the J gene TRBJ1-6, with no clear D. Germline loops: CDR1 MDHEN, CDR2 SYDVKM. This CDR3 spans 13 amino acids. Trimming left V 5 bases short and J 6 bases short, with 8 bases between. CDR3 in DNA: TGTGCCAGCAGTGACACGGCTAATTCACCCCTCCACTTT. This translates into CASSDTANSPLHF.

The chain couples TRBV30 to TRBJ1-1, with D perhaps matching TRBD1 (5 bases). Germline loops: CDR1 GTSNPN, CDR2 SVGIG (reference sequence). V was trimmed by 1 base and J by 7 bases, leaving 10 bases between them. The CDR3 sequence is 12 residues long. In DNA, the CDR3 is TGTGCCTGGAGTGGGGGCCTGGTTGAAGCTTTCTTT. Amino acids: CAWSGGLVEAFF.

A few counts support this clonotype. The rearrangement joins TRBV9 to TRBJ1-2; 8 bases are shared with TRBD1. The V gene's germline CDR1 is SGDLS and CDR2 YYNGEE. V trimming: 0 bases; J trimming: 3 bases; junction bases outside the gene matches: 4. The length of the CDR3 is 15 residues. In DNA, the CDR3 is TGTGCCAGCAGCGTAGAGGACAGGGCCTACTATGGCTACACCTTC. Encoded protein: CASSVEDRAYYGYTF.

This clonotype was detected only a few times. The chain couples TRBV12-3 or TRBV12-4 to TRBJ2-5; D unclear. V was shortened by 3 bases and J by 6 bases, with 8 bases between the two germline ends. The CDR3 loop spans 12 amino acids. The CDR3 DNA follows: TGTGCCAGCAGTTTGGGGTCTAAGACCCAGTACTTC. Translation gives CASSLGSKTQYF.

A few counts support this clonotype. The rearrangement joins TRBV6-2 or TRBV6-3 to TRBJ1-5, with TRBD1 matching 7 bases. Germline CDR1 is MNHEY and CDR2 is SVGEGT. Trimming at V came to 6 bases and at J to 4 bases, leaving 6 bases not matched to a gene. This CDR3 contains 14 residues. The CDR3 spells CASRMGQNNQPQHF. CDR3 coding DNA: TGTGCCAGCAGAATGGGACAGAATAATCAGCCCCAGCATTTT.

This clonotype appeared a few times. This chain joins TRBV7-9 and TRBJ1-2; 11 nucleotides match TRBD1. Per the germline V gene, CDR1 is SEHNR and CDR2 is FQNEAQ (reference sequence). The ends lost 6 bases at V and 10 bases at J; junction bases unmatched: 7. The CDR3 is 13 amino acids. CDR3 loop: CASSPGTGGDYTF. CDR3 coding DNA: TGTGCCAGCAGTCCCGGGACAGGGGGTGACTACACCTTC.

This clonotype occurred many times. The chain combines TRBV11-2 with TRBJ1-1; TRBD1 is a possible D gene (5 bases). This CDR3 has 14 residues. CDR1 and CDR2 from the germline V gene are SGHAT and FQNNGV. Between the trimmed V and J ends, which lost 5 bases and 1 base, there was a span of 11 bases. The CDR3 loop is CASSAQATNTEAFF. Written as DNA, the CDR3 is TGTGCCAGCAGCGCACAGGCGACGAACACTGAAGCTTTCTTT.

This clonotype was observed at least ten times. The chain recombines TRBV12-3 or TRBV12-4 with TRBJ2-3; the match to TRBD2 covers 8 bases. Germline trimming cut 4 bases from V and 1 base from J; bases unmatched to any gene: 10. The CDR3 is 17 residues long. CDR3 in amino acids: CASSSWTGGRGTDTQYF. The CDR3 DNA reads TGTGCCAGCAGTTCCTGGACGGGGGGGCGGGGCACAGATACGCAGTATTTT.

This clonotype was recorded a few times. The chain recombines TRBV19 with TRBJ1-2; D gene unclear. V shed 1 base and J shed 7 bases, with 7 bases lying between them. The CDR3 length is 12 residues. Germline CDR1 LNHDA, CDR2 SQIVND (reference sequence). The CDR3 DNA sequence: TGTGCCAGTAGTATAGCTGAACGTGGCTACACCTTC. It translates to CASSIAERGYTF.

This clonotype turned up a few times. The CDR3 region is CSATMAGGAWSTEAFF. The CDR3 bases are TGCAGTGCTACCATGGCAGGGGGCGCCTGGTCCACTGAAGCTTTCTTT. The genes are TRBV20-1 and TRBJ1-1; 8 bases map to TRBD1. The V and J ends lost 4 bases and 4 bases, in that order; junction bases with no gene match: 14. Germline V gives CDR1 DFQATT, CDR2 SNEGSKA (reference sequence). The CDR3 is 16 residues long.

The CDR3 sequence is CASSPRGGSATGELFF. The CDR3, as DNA: TGTGCCAGCAGCCCTCGAGGGGGGTCGGCCACCGGGGAGCTGTTTTTT. The chain recombines TRBV9 with TRBJ2-2; D possibly uses TRBD1 or TRBD2 (6 bases each). Germline V gene sequence: CDR1 SGDLS, CDR2 YYNGEE. The CDR3 has 16 amino acids. The V end lost 4 bases, the J end lost 4 bases, and 17 bases lay between the germline ends.

The V gene is TRBV27, the J gene TRBJ2-2; D remains unclear. The CDR3 spans 15 residues. The V end was cut by 5 bases, the J end by 4 bases, with 14 bases between. CDR1 and CDR2 from the germline V gene are MNHEY and SMNVEV (reference sequence). The CDR3 loop reads CASSRVPFSTGELFF. DNA of the CDR3: TGTGCCAGCAGTCGAGTACCCTTTAGCACCGGGGAGCTGTTTTTT.

Turning to this clonotype: The junction departs from the called germline gene at one end, perhaps through a read error. The gene calls are TRBV20-1 and TRBJ2-3, with 8 bases fitting TRBD2. Germline V lookup: CDR1 DFQATT, CDR2 SNEGSKA (reference sequence). This CDR3 spans 15 amino acids. The CDR3 sequence is CSARSGGGYTDAQYF. CDR3 nucleotide sequence: TGCAGTGCTAGATCGGGGGGGGGGTACACAGATGCGCAGTATTTT.

This sequence joins TRBV5-4 and TRBJ2-2; D not certain. Between the trimmed V and J ends, which lost 0 bases and 4 bases, there was a span of 10 bases. Germline V gene sequence: CDR1 SGHNT, CDR2 YYREEE (reference sequence). The CDR3 is 15 residues long. The CDR3 DNA reads TGTGCCAGCAGCTTGGACAGAAAGAGCACCGGGGAGCTGTTTTTT. It encodes CASSLDRKSTGELFF.

This clonotype was seen ten or more times. The DNA of the CDR3 is TGTGCCAGCAGACGGGGAGAAGGGACAGCTAGCTCTCAGCCCCAGCATTTT. Translating gives CASRRGEGTASSQPQHF. This chain joins TRBV2 and TRBJ1-5, with TRBD1 matching 7 bases. The germline gives CDR1 SNHLY, CDR2 FYNNEI. The length of the CDR3 is 17 residues. The trim removed 6 bases at V and 6 bases at J, leaving 17 bases unmatched.

The rearrangement joins TRBV11-3 to TRBJ2-1, with TRBD1 identical over 7 bases. There are 13 residues in the CDR3. CDR1 and CDR2 (germline): SGHNT, YENEEA. Unmatched junction bases numbered 8, after V lost 1 base and J lost 14 bases. CDR3 sequence reads: CASSLGGQLGEFF. CDR3 nucleotides: TGTGCCAGCAGCTTAGGGGGACAGCTAGGGGAGTTCTTC.

This clonotype was seen repeatedly, ten times or more. The CDR3 DNA reads as TGTGCCAGCAGTTCCGGGACAACTGGCTACACCTTC. Its translation: CASSSGTTGYTF. The chain uses TRBV12-3 or TRBV12-4 and TRBJ1-2, with a tentative D call TRBD1 (6 bases). The CDR3 is 12 residues long. V shed 4 bases and J shed 7 bases, with 10 bases lying between them.

This clonotype was recorded a few times. This clone may be a read error of a much larger clone one base away. The chain recombines TRBV12-3 or TRBV12-4 with TRBJ1-6; unclear D gene. The CDR3 length is 14 residues. The CDR3 region has the DNA TGTGCCAACAGTTTGAACTCCTATAATTCACCCCTCCACTTT. Encoded protein: CANSLNSYNSPLHF.

The genes are TRBV7-9 and TRBJ2-2; tentative D call: TRBD2 (5 bases). The V gene lost 2 bases and the J gene lost 6 bases, with 16 bases spanning the gap. CDR1 is SEHNR, CDR2 FQNEAQ, per germline (reference sequence). The CDR3 length is 16 residues. CDR3 nucleotides: TGTGCCAGCAGCTTATCGGAACTAGTTGCGGCCGGGGAGCTGTTTTTT. Amino acids: CASSLSELVAAGELFF.

The chain uses TRBV5-1 and TRBJ1-6, with no clear D. Germline CDR1 and CDR2: SGHRS and YFSETQ. This CDR3 comprises 14 residues. Trimming shortened V by 4 bases and J by 8 bases, and 13 bases separated the two germline ends. The CDR3 loop reads CASSPDPSDSPLHF. The CDR3 region has the DNA TGCGCCAGCAGCCCGGACCCCTCGGATTCACCCCTCCACTTT.